This TCR beta chain was captured in a study of T-cell memory formation after mild COVID-19. V lost 5 bases and J lost 1; bases outside the gene matches: 6. The CDR3 has 15 residues. The germline gives CDR1 MGHRA, CDR2 YSYEKL. The table lists this clonotype with a few counts. No antigen is known for it. Regarding the study as a whole: A second wave expanding day 15 to 37 was CD4+-biased; contracting clones were balanced. Unconfirmed was the SARS-CoV-2 specificity of second-wave clones that peaked on day 37. Pre-infection memory carried some responding clones, suggesting that cross-reactive memory joined.

TCR alpha and TCR beta cDNA libraries carrying sample barcodes and UMIs came from 5'RACE with constant-segment primers. A single record per CDR3 protein comes from TCRdb applying MiXCR to the 5' RACE reads. This sample has roughly 450,000 distinct CDR3 sequences; over 15% occur once, and the top ten carry under 25%. Material: PBMCs or a T cell subset sorted from them (not recorded which). The receptor comes from a man younger than 30 who had mild COVID-19 (a few samples of this study predate the infection). Cell type and time point are not known. This chain links TRBV4-1 with TRBJ1-1; TRBD1 matches at 8 bases. The CDR3 sequence is CASSARQGTNTEAFF. CDR3 in DNA: TGCGCCAGCAGCGCCCGACAGGGGACGAACACTGAAGCTTTCTTT.